This passage covers 25 T cell receptor beta chains from one sample sequenced in a study of CD8+ T cells in alopecia areata. RNA, once extracted, was reverse transcribed into cDNA for use as the sequencing template. TCRdb's copy holds only in-frame clones and misses some; the assay was immunoSEQ multiplex PCR. This table holds 150,000 to 200,000 clones, around 51% found once. Treatment of the sample: oral pan-JAK inhibitor, 5-10 mg twice daily. The sample was CD8+ T cells sorted from blood, taken at roughly week 53, from a patient treated with tofacitinib. Source of these receptors: a human donor with alopecia areata.

In DNA, the CDR3 is TGTGCCAGCAGCACCCGGACTAGGCAAGAGACCCAGTACTTC. Translated: CASSTRTRQETQYF. This sequence joins TRBV11-2 and TRBJ2-5; TRBD2 agrees at 7 bases. The junction had 5 bases not matched to a gene; V was cut back by 5 bases and J by 2 bases. Germline values: CDR1 SGHAT, CDR2 FQNNGV. CDR3 length: 14 residues.

This sequence joins TRBV27 and TRBJ2-3, with a tentative D call TRBD2 (6 bases). Germline CDR1 MNHEY, CDR2 SMNVEV (reference sequence). The germline V and J ends were trimmed by 5 bases and 1 base, with 16 bases remaining between them. The CDR3 is 16 residues long. CDR3 coding DNA: TGTGCCAGCAGTCCCTCGACCGGGGAGGGCACAGATACGCAGTATTTT. This codes for CASSPSTGEGTDTQYF.

As to this clone: This may be a read error, as it is one base from a much larger clone. The identical CDR3 is also encoded by other nucleotide sequences in the sample. The chain joins TRBV4-1 to TRBJ2-5; 9 bases fit TRBD2. J was trimmed by 1 base and V by 0 bases; bases with no gene match: 0. The CDR3 covers 15 residues. The V gene's germline CDR1 is MGHRA and CDR2 YSYEKL. Here the CDR3 reads CASSQERGGQETQYF. In DNA form, the CDR3 reads TGCGCCAGCAGCCAAGAGCGGGGGGGCCAAGAGACCCAGTACTTC.

This clone was detected a few times. The chain has TRBV25-1 and TRBJ2-2; TRBD1 aligns across 12 bases. Germline trimming cut 9 bases from V and 5 bases from J; bases unmatched to any gene: 13. This CDR3 is built from 17 residues. Germline values: CDR1 MGHDK, CDR2 SYGVNS. The CDR3 DNA follows: TGTGCCAGTACCGGGACAGGGGGCCTCGGGGGTACCGGGGAGCTGTTTTTT. Translated, it gives CASTGTGGLGGTGELFF.

In its sample, this clone was seen a few times. The chain is built from TRBV11-2 and TRBJ2-2; D is perhaps TRBD1 or TRBD2 (5 bases each). V was trimmed by 7 bases and J by 9 bases, leaving 15 bases between them. Looked up from germline, CDR1 is SGHAT and CDR2 is FQNNGV. The CDR3 has 13 amino acids. The CDR3 nucleotides are TGTGCCAGCAAAGGGGCGGGTTGGCGGGAGCTGTTTTTT. The encoded protein is CASKGAGWRELFF.

This clone came up many times. The rearrangement links TRBV23-1 to TRBJ2-7, with D tentatively TRBD1 (6 bases). TRBV23-1 has ORF status, its function being uncertain. Trimming cost V 5 bases and J 3 bases, with 17 bases left between them. The CDR3 runs to 15 residues. The CDR3 loop reads CASSISPGHIYEQYF. The CDR3, as DNA: TGCGCCAGCAGTATTTCGCCGGGACATATCTACGAGCAGTACTTC.

This clone has a single count. The chain recombines TRBV19 with TRBJ2-5, with 13 bases that match TRBD2. The CDR3 sequence is 15 residues long. J lost 8 bases, V lost 5 bases, and 8 bases had no gene match. Germline loops: CDR1 LNHDA, CDR2 SQIVND (reference sequence). CDR3 coding DNA: TGTGCCAGTAGTCCGACTAGCGGGGGGATACGCACCCAGTACTTC. Its translation: CASSPTSGGIRTQYF.

This clone was counted between two and nine times. V usage is TRBV6-5 and J usage is TRBJ2-7; D unclear. The CDR3 is made up of 12 amino acids. The germline V gene encodes CDR1 MNHEY and CDR2 SVGAGI. Trimming left V 6 bases short and J 3 bases short, with 9 bases between. CDR3: CASSLTIYEQYF. The CDR3 coding sequence is TGTGCCAGCAGCTTGACAATCTACGAGCAGTACTTC.

Written as DNA, the CDR3 is TGCAGCGTTGAGGGGGACAGGTTGAGCTCCTACGAGCAGTACTTC. Translated: CSVEGDRLSSYEQYF. The chain joins TRBV29-1 to TRBJ2-7; 8 bases line up with TRBD1. The ends lost 3 bases at V and 0 bases at J; junction bases unmatched: 7. The CDR3 has 15 amino acids. The germline CDR1 and CDR2 sequences are SQVTM and ANQGSEA.

The CDR3 region has the DNA TGTGCCAGCACCCGACAGGGGGCGAAAGAAGAGACCCAGTACTTC. Protein sequence: CASTRQGAKEETQYF. The chain is built from TRBV6-1 and TRBJ2-5, with 10 nucleotides matching TRBD1. Per germline, CDR1 MNHNS and CDR2 SASEGT. The CDR3 is made up of 15 amino acids. Unmatched junction bases numbered 8, after V lost 7 bases and J lost 3 bases.

This clone has just one count. The chain carries TRBV7-9 and TRBJ2-2; 10 bases match TRBD2. Unmatched junction bases numbered 12, after V lost 4 bases and J lost 1 base. From germline, CDR1 is SEHNR and CDR2 FQNEAQ (reference sequence). The CDR3 is 19 residues long. DNA for the CDR3: TGTGCCAGCAGCTCCTGGGGCCTAGCGGGGGCCGAGAACACCGGGGAGCTGTTTTTT. Translation: CASSSWGLAGAENTGELFF.

This clone was counted between two and nine times. The rearrangement links TRBV7-2 to TRBJ1-1; no reliable D call. CDR3 length: 13 residues. Germline V gives CDR1 SGHTA, CDR2 FQGNSA. Deletions cut 3 bases from V and 3 bases from J, with 8 bases between. The chain's CDR3 is CASSFGQYTEAFF. The CDR3 DNA is TGTGCCAGCAGCTTCGGGCAGTACACTGAAGCTTTCTTT.

This chain uses TRBV4-3 with TRBJ2-3, with 10 bases matching TRBD2. Germline V CDR1 and CDR2: LGHNA, YSLEER. The CDR3 is 16 residues long. Unmatched junction bases numbered 2, after V lost 0 bases and J lost 2 bases. As DNA, the CDR3 is TGCGCCAGCAGCCAAGATCTAGCGGGGGCCACAGATACGCAGTATTTT. Its protein product is CASSQDLAGATDTQYF.

This clone has more than one count but fewer than ten. The chain is built from TRBV5-1 and TRBJ1-2; possible D gene TRBD1, 6 bases. The CDR3 consists of 13 residues. The germline V gene encodes CDR1 SGHRS and CDR2 YFSETQ. The V and J ends lost 0 bases and 8 bases respectively, with 11 bases between them. The CDR3 nucleotides are TGCGCCAGCAGCTTGGCCAGGGGAGTAGGCTACACCTTC. It codes for CASSLARGVGYTF.

The chain has TRBV7-2 and TRBJ1-6, with 7 positions matching TRBD1. Germline trimming cut 6 bases from V and 3 bases from J; bases unmatched to any gene: 5. The CDR3 loop spans 15 amino acids. CDR1 SGHTA and CDR2 FQGNSA come from the germline V gene. DNA of the CDR3: TGTGCCAGCAGGCCTACAGGGGACTATAATTCACCCCTCCACTTT. Translated: CASRPTGDYNSPLHF. The whole variable domain, filled in from reference TRBV7-2 and TRBJ1-6, reads GAGVSQSPSNKVTEKGKDVELRCDPISGHTALYWYRQSLGQGLEFLIYFQGNSAPDKSGLPSDRFSAERTGGSVSTLTIQRTQQEDSAVYLCASRPTGDYNSPLHFGNGTRLTVT.

This clone has only one observation. This sequence joins TRBV30 and TRBJ2-1; 8 bases are a match to TRBD2. This CDR3 is 10 amino acids long. Trimming took 1 base from V and 13 from J; bases not matched to a gene: 0. In germline, CDR1 is GTSNPN, CDR2 SVGIG (reference sequence). CDR3 amino acids: CAWSGTSQFF. CDR3 nucleotide sequence: TGTGCCTGGAGTGGGACTAGCCAGTTCTTC.

The rearrangement joins TRBV5-6 to TRBJ2-7; 8 nucleotides line up with TRBD1. CDR1 SGHDT and CDR2 YYEEEE come from the germline V gene. This CDR3 region has 14 residues. J was trimmed by 2 bases and V by 4 bases; bases with no gene match: 5. The CDR3 DNA reads TGTGCCAGCAGCGTGGACAGGGCCACCTACGAGCAGTACTTC. Translation gives CASSVDRATYEQYF.

V gene TRBV5-6 combines with J gene TRBJ1-5; D remains unclear. This CDR3 region has 14 residues. Germline-derived CDR1 and CDR2 are SGHDT and YYEEEE. V shed 0 bases and J shed 4 bases, with 8 bases lying between them. DNA for the CDR3: TGTGCCAGCAGCTTGGAGGCGGCGAATCAGCCCCAGCATTTT. This sequence encodes CASSLEAANQPQHF.

This clone was seen more than once but under ten times. The rearrangement joins TRBV7-9 to TRBJ2-2; a weak D match, TRBD2 (6 bases). CDR3 length equals 16 residues. Trimming shortened V by 2 bases and J by 4 bases, and 14 bases separated the two germline ends. From germline, CDR1 is SEHNR and CDR2 FQNEAQ (reference sequence). The CDR3 sequence is CASSLTGASRTGELFF. The CDR3 DNA follows: TGTGCCAGCAGCTTAACGGGAGCCAGTCGCACCGGGGAGCTGTTTTTT. Complete variable domain (other parts from reference TRBV7-9 and TRBJ2-2): DTGVSQNPRHKITKRGQNVTFRCDPISEHNRLYWYRQTLGQGPEFLTYFQNEAQLEKSRLLSDRFSAERPKGSFSTLEIQRTEQGDSAMYLCASSLTGASRTGELFFGEGSRLTVL.

The rearrangement joins TRBV30 to TRBJ2-3, with D possibly matching TRBD2 (5 bases). Trimming cost V 0 bases and J 4 bases, with 11 bases left between them. This CDR3 comprises 14 residues. Germline assignment: CDR1 GTSNPN and CDR2 SVGIG (reference sequence). CDR3 protein: CAWSVDAGADTQYF. The CDR3 nucleotides are TGTGCCTGGAGTGTGGACGCGGGCGCAGATACGCAGTATTTT.

This chain connects TRBV6-5 to TRBJ2-7; 11 nucleotides agree with TRBD2. Unmatched junction bases numbered 10, after V lost 10 bases and J lost 2 bases. The CDR3 extends over 15 amino acids. Per germline, CDR1 MNHEY and CDR2 SVGAGI. CDR3: CATKASGGPAYEQYF. The CDR3 nucleotides are TGTGCCACGAAAGCTAGCGGGGGGCCCGCCTACGAGCAGTACTTC.

This clone has just a few counts. V and J are TRBV5-1 and TRBJ2-7, with D uncertain. Germline V gene lookup returns CDR1 SGHRS and CDR2 YFSETQ. CDR3 length: 13 residues. The V and J ends lost 0 bases and 3 bases respectively, with 7 bases between them. CDR3 bases: TGCGCCAGCAGCTTGGTACAGAGCTACGAGCAGTACTTC. This translates into CASSLVQSYEQYF.

The chain combines TRBV2 with TRBJ1-2, with D possibly matching TRBD1 (5 bases). V lost 2 bases to trimming and J lost 6 bases, with 16 bases between them. Germline CDR1 is SNHLY and CDR2 is FYNNEI. The CDR3 is made up of 15 amino acids. The CDR3 loop reads CASSELLEGLHGYTF. The CDR3 nucleotides are TGTGCCAGCAGTGAACTCCTCGAGGGACTCCATGGCTACACCTTC.

The chain has TRBV27 and TRBJ2-3, with D perhaps TRBD1 (5 bases). With 5 bases removed from V and 4 bases from J, the gap between germline ends came to 19 bases. This CDR3 is built from 16 residues. The V gene's germline CDR1 is MNHEY and CDR2 SMNVEV (reference sequence). The DNA for the CDR3 is TGTGCCAGCAGTCCCAGGCGACAGCCCTTGGCAGATACGCAGTATTTT. Its protein product is CASSPRRQPLADTQYF.

In this sample, this clone turned up a few times. The V gene is TRBV29-1, the J gene TRBJ1-2; tentatively, D is TRBD1 (5 bases). The CDR3 length is 14 residues. Trimming took 1 base from V and 3 from J, leaving 12 bases between them. Germline values: CDR1 SQVTM, CDR2 ANQGSEA. The CDR3, as DNA: TGCAGCGTTGAAGGCGACAGCTCGGACTATGGCTACACCTTC. It encodes CSVEGDSSDYGYTF.